This entry describes one TCR beta chain. Its antigen remains unidentified. One base away there is no much larger clone; base qualities are not given. The donors were healthy, HIV-negative adults with no recently reported acute infections or vaccinations. Every donor was a Caucasian adult living in Nashville, Tennessee, USA. For unsorted samples, 100 million or so PBMCs were counted, and genomic DNA was extracted using the QIAamp DNA Blood Mini kit. Blood was collected by leukapheresis, and PBMCs were isolated by Ficoll-Histopaque density gradient centrifugation and then cryopreserved in liquid nitrogen vapor phase. The record originates from a study of shared clonotypes between healthy human individuals (dated by TCRdb to 2020 to 2021). Context from the whole study: Two women and three men aged 18 to 49 years were included in the cohort. The study deeply sequenced blood TCR repertoires of about 5 healthy adults to estimate repertoire size and the extent of clonotype sharing between individuals. Per donor, leukapheresis produced somewhere between about 0.85 and 10 billion PBMCs. To increase sequencing depth and limit assay-specific biases, different laboratories used diverse techniques to prepare libraries and sequence TCR repertoires. On the study overall, not on this receptor specifically: Because the study included a small number of donors, the genetic and exposure-history diversity represented was limited. Only blood was sampled, and tissue TCR repertoires likely differ from those in blood. Pairwise subsampling indicated that sequencing depth was expected to affect the degree of clonotype sharing among donors.

Using the deep immunoSEQ assay, multiplex PCR amplified TCR CDR3 regions from genomic DNA. Extracted genomic DNA from each cell subset was distributed evenly across all wells of several immunoSEQ 96-well plates, and each plate was treated as a replicate. For unsorted PBMC, approximately 290 ng genomic DNA, equal to about 29,000 T cell genomes, was loaded into each replicate PCR. Ten immunoSEQ deep assay plates were used to sequence unsorted PBMC genomic DNA. Purified libraries were measured with a Qubit 3.0 fluorometer, size-checked on a Bioanalyzer 2100, and measured again with the KAPA Library Quantification kit. Every immunoSEQ 96-well plate was sequenced on a separate single-read 150-cycle Illumina NextSeq 550 flow cell. Processing in the source paper ran as follows. Because the immunoSEQ output included only junctional sequences and no quality scores, the filtering could not be the same as the filtering used for full-length reads. Sequences were annotated with PyIR, a Python wrapper for IgBLAST v1.9, using IMGT germline references to assign V/J genes and CDR3. Reads with weak V/J assignments (E-value above 1e-6), missing CDR3, stop codons, out-of-frame junctions, or ambiguous translated residues were removed. V3J clonotypes were defined as sequences sharing an identical inferred V gene, J gene, and CDR3 amino acid sequence. Percentage overlap between repertoires was calculated by dividing the number of shared unique clonotypes by the size of the smaller repertoire. Repertoire richness was assessed with RTK rarefaction, the Chao1 estimator, and Recon v2.1 estimates of unobserved clonotypes. TCRdb mirrors the immuneACCESS table, restricted to in-frame sequences. Some clones are absent from its copies; in checked studies, under half trace to an unresolved V gene, and the reason for the others is unknown. V and J calls and clone size follow that table, whereas D and trimming were derived from the DNA. The sample records 470,000 or so clones, 70% to 80% of which are singletons. In total, the top ten clones hold around 12% of the sample.

The CDR3 covers 15 residues, taking in both the cysteine and the phenylalanine. The read is trimmed to its CDR3 DNA, 45 bases read in frame from base 1. The germline V gene encodes CDR1 MDHEN and CDR2 SYDVKM. V has 4 bases trimmed and J has 2 bases trimmed; junction bases matching no gene number 6. The V gene is TRBV28 and the J gene is TRBJ2-5; 8 bases in the middle match TRBD2. Material for sequencing was PBMCs. The TCR was taken from a woman aged 40 to 55 in good health. Some clones in this sample may be carry-over from other donors' samples. The CDR3 region has the sequence CASSSGTRRQETQYF. Here is the DNA: TGTGCCAGCAGTTCCGGGACTAGGCGGCAAGAGACCCAGTACTTC.